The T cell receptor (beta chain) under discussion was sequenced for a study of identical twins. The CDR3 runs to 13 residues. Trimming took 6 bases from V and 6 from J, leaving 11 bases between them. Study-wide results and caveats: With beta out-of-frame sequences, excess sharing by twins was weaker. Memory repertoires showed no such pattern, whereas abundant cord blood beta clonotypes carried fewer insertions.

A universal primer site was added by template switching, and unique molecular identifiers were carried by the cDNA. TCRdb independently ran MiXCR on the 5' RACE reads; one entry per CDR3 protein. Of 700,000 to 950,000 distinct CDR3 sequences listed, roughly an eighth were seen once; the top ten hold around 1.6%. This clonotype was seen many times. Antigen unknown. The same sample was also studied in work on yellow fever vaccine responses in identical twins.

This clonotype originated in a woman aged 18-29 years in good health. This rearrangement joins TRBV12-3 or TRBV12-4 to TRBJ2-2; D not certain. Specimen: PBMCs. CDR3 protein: CASRRLRAGELFF. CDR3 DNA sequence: TGTGCCAGCAGGCGCTTAAGAGCCGGGGAGCTGTTTTTT.